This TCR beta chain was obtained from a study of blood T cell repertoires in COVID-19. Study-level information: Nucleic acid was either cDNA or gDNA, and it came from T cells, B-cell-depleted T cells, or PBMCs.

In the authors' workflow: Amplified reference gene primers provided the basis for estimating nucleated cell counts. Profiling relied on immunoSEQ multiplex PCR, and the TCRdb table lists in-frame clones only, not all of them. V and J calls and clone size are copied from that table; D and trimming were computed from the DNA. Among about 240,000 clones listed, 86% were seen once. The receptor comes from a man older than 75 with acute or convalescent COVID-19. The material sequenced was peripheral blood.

CDR3 sequence reads: CASISEAKNIQYF. In DNA, the CDR3 is TGTGCCAGCATTAGCGAAGCCAAAAACATTCAGTACTTC. This chain uses TRBV6-5 with TRBJ2-4; possible D gene TRBD2, 5 bases. This CDR3 spans 13 amino acids. Trimming cost V 7 bases and J 0 bases, with 7 bases left between them. The V gene's germline CDR1 is MNHEY and CDR2 SVGAGI.